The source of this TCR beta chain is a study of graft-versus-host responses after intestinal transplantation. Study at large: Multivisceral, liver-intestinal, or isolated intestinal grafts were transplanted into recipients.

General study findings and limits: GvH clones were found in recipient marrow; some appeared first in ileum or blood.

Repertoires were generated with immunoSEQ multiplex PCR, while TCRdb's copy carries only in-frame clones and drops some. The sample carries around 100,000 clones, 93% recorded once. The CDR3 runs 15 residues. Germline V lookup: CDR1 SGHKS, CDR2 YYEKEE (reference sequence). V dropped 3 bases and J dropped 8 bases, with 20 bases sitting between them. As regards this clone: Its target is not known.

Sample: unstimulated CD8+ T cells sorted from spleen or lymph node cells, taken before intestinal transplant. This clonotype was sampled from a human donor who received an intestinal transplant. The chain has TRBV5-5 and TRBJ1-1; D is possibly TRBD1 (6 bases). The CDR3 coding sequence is TGTGCCAGCAGCTCTACACCGGACAGACAGATAGAAGCTTTCTTT. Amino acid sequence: CASSSTPDRQIEAFF. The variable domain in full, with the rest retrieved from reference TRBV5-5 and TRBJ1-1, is DAGVTQSPTHLIKTRGQQVTLRCSPISGHKSVSWYQQVLGQGPQFIFQYYEKEERGRGNFPDRFSARQFPNYSSELNVNALLLGDSALYLCASSSTPDRQIEAFFGQGTRLTVV.